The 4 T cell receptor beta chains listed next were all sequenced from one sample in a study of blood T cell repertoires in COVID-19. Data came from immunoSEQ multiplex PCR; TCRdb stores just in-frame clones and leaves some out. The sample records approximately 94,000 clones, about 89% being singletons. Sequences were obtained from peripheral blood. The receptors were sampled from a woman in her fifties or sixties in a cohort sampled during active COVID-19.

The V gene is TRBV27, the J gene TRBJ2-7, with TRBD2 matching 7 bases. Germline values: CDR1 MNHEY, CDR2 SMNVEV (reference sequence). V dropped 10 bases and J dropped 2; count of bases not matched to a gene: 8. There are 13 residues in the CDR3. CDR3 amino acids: CATRPAGAYEQYF. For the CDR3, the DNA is TGTGCCACCAGGCCGGCGGGGGCCTACGAGCAGTACTTC.

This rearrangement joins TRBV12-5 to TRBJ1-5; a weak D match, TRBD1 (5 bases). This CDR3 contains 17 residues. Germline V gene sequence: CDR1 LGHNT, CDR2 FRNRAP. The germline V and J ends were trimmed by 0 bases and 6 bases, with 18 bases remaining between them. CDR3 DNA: TGTGCTAGTGGTTTGGTATCAGTTGTCGGGGGAAGTCAGCCCCAGCATTTT. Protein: CASGLVSVVGGSQPQHF.

CDR3 DNA: TGTGCCAGCAGCTTAGGTTGGGGACTAGCGGATAGCTCCTACAATGAGCAGTTCTTC. Protein: CASSLGWGLADSSYNEQFF. The rearrangement joins TRBV7-9 to TRBJ2-1; 11 bases are shared with TRBD2. With 1 base clipped from V and 0 bases from J, the junction kept 8 bases outside the gene matches. This CDR3 region has 19 residues. The germline gives CDR1 SEHNR, CDR2 FQNEAQ (reference sequence).

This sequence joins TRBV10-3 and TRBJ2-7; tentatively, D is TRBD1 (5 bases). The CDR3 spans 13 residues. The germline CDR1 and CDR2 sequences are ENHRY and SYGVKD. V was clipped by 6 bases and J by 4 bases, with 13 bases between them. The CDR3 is CAIRKDSLYEQYF. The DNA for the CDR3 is TGTGCCATCAGAAAAGACAGTCTATACGAGCAGTACTTC.